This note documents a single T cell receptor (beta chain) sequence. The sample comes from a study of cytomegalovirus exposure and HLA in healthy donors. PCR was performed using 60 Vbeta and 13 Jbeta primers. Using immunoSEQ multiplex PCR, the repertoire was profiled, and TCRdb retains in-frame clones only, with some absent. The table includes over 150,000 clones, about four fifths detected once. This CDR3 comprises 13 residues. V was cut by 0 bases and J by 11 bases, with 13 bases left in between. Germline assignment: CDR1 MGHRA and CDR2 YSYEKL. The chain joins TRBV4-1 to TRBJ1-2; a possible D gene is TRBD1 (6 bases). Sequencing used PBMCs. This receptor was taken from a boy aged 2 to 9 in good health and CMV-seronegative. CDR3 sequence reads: CASSQDTGRPYTF. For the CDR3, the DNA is TGCGCCAGCAGCCAAGATACAGGGCGCCCGTACACCTTC.